This T cell receptor (beta chain) was recovered during a study of cytomegalovirus exposure and HLA in healthy donors listed by TCRdb under 2017. Study-wide context: An earlier analysis of several hundred of the donors reported over 250 Gb of sequence data and 90 million to 120 million unique TCR beta sequences obtained from around 180 million T cells. Genome-wide SNP genotypes for about 65% of the 666 donors were used in a later genetic analysis, which treated that subset as a discovery cohort. A separate validation cohort of approximately 130 different subjects was used in addition to the roughly 640-subject first cohort. About five DR-DQ haplotypes were treated as single units for association and clustering because of strong linkage in the cohort. The study aimed to test whether signatures of past pathogen exposure could be identified by cataloging public T cell receptors. All discovery cohort repertoires had been generated on a single sequencing platform. An earlier analysis of approximately 580 of the donors used high-throughput TCR beta sequencing to judge whether each TCR beta V gene segment behaved as functional or pseudogenic. An early release covering more than 500 HLA-typed donors comprised approximately 290 gigabases of sequencing data and approximately 80 million unique TCR sequences. To predict cytomegalovirus infection status, the study brought together high-throughput TCR immunosequencing, statistical association of individual TCRs with disease status, and machine learning. A later analysis re-examined previously published TCR beta repertoires from 610 or so donors and added high-resolution HLA genotyping to investigate patterns of TCR occurrence. Typing coverage varied by locus: roughly 629-640 donors for A, B, C, DRB1 and DQB1; approximately 500 for DQA1; over 600 for DPA1; around 490 for DPB1. Donor age, sex, ethnicity and CMV serostatus were compiled alongside the repertoire data. The study profiled the T cell repertoires of under 850 subjects by immunosequencing and related them to cytomegalovirus serostatus. The later analysis used no new phenotypic data to find candidate immune exposures, relying instead on TCR beta sequences and their occurrence across donors. Among about 400 genotyped donors of the cohort, an average of around 220,000 unique TCR beta nucleotide sequences was sequenced per donor, of which approximately 19% were non-productive. HLA typing covered class I and class II loci at four-digit resolution. Of the 300 to 500 genotyped donors, 70% to 90% were placed in the genetic ancestry cluster associated with self-reported Caucasian donors.

In total, roughly 670 healthy bone marrow donors made up the cohort. Cohort members were all nominally healthy when sampled, although unrecorded immune exposures were likely present. The donor was CMV seronegative and was included in the group of a few hundred seronegative cohort members. Each donor provided a peripheral blood sample, and peripheral blood mononuclear cells were used for TCR beta sequencing. The Qiagen DNeasy Blood Extraction Kit was used to extract genomic DNA from the blood cell samples. The trim is 0 bases for V and 1 base for J, with a gap of 7 bases between the germline ends. Looking up the germline V gene yields CDR1 SGHRS and CDR2 YFSETQ. The CDR3 covers 14 residues, taking in both the cysteine and the phenylalanine. Kept here is only the CDR3 DNA, which spans 42 bases and is read in frame from base 1. Study-level results and caveats: The sequencing pipeline was judged likely to have produced a cluster of highly shared sequence variants as a technical artifact. Because the 87-base-pair reads could not distinguish some IMGT-functional V segments, including TRBV6-2 and TRBV6-3, those segments were excluded. Linkage disequilibrium might explain the correlated functional status among segregating V segments, but an unknown experimental factor could not be excluded. In an earlier analysis of approximately 590 of the donors, most TCR beta V segments appeared in productive rearrangements about 87% or about 30% of the time, broadly matching IMGT annotations. Only TCR beta chains were sequenced in this cohort, and the absence of alpha or paired-chain data limited detectable features. A further reported finding was that TCR beta sequences accurately predicted the HLA-A and HLA-B alleles for most subjects in the first cohort. Most TCR sequences were seen in very few donors, while some public TCRs were found in many individuals. In the study, about 150 TCR beta chains were listed as associated with cytomegalovirus. According to a later analysis, TCR association rates differed among HLA loci, with DRB1 alleles showing the most associated TCRs and HLA-C alleles showing the fewest. Over 15 rarely observed V segments, including chromosome 9 orphons, were excluded from the earlier analysis of approximately 500 of the donors because counts were too low. A later analysis found that most CMV-associated TCR beta chains appeared HLA-restricted, with HLA associations seemingly driven largely by CMV exposure. Three of the identified cytomegalovirus-associated TCR beta chains were confirmed in vitro to be specific for cytomegalovirus antigens. V-gene and J-gene trimming of TCR beta chains was associated with a missense DCLRE1C variant in a later genetic analysis, and the association was replicated in an independent cohort. According to the authors, the approach could potentially be generalized to other disease states and immunological phenotypes. Several of the top co-occurrence clusters appeared to be linked to parvovirus B19, influenza, CMV and Epstein-Barr virus, according to a later analysis. In a later analysis, HLA-associated TCR beta chains showed more clonal expansion and lower generation probabilities than non-associated chains that were equally common. For the cohort, immune exposure information was limited to CMV serostatus. Presence/absence analyses assumed roughly uniform sequencing depth across donors, an assumption that may not hold. Assigning TCR associations to individual alleles was difficult when HLA alleles, especially DR and DQ, strongly co-occurred. Specific HLA alleles were associated with more than 15,000 TCR beta sequences at a false discovery rate of 0.05 in a later analysis. Because some donors lacked HLA typing at each locus, the association tests relied only on the typed subset. The classifier was reported to diagnose cytomegalovirus status with high specificity and sensitivity in both the original cohort and the validation cohort. In a later genetic analysis, fewer N-insertions in productive TCRs were reported among donors in an Asian-associated ancestry cluster than the approximately 710-donor mean.

Receptor amplification or capture employed the immunoSEQ multiplex PCR assay. A mixture of 60 forward primers for TCR Vbeta segments and 13 reverse primers for TCR Jbeta segments was used in the multiplex PCR. The CDR3 region of rearranged TCR beta genes was amplified from genomic DNA with a multiplex PCR assay. The Illumina HiSeq System was used to sequence the amplified TCR beta libraries as 87-base-pair reads. Turning to the authors' computational methods: In a later analysis, tens of millions of unique TCR beta chains were counted across the roughly 700 repertoires, and some 10 million of these chains were shared by at least two donors. To remove PCR and sequencing errors, raw reads were error-corrected and collapsed into unique sequences using a nearest-neighbor algorithm that merged closely related sequences. V, D and J gene segments were assigned by aligning CDR3 sequences to IMGT reference sequences. For a sequence to be retained, a match of at least six nucleotides to both a V gene segment and a J gene segment was required. A rearrangement counted as productive if the CDR3 had no stop codons and remained in frame with V and J, and every other rearrangement counted as non-productive. CDR3 was defined according to IMGT convention as the region running from the second conserved V-encoded cysteine to the conserved J-encoded phenylalanine. Sequences without an unambiguous match to a single V gene segment were excluded from the earlier analysis of approximately 600 of the donors. In an earlier analysis of 587 of the donors, a V segment was called functional when productive rearrangements were above 56.7%, and segregating when the standard deviation between donors exceeded 5%. A statistical classification framework was built for diagnosing cytomegalovirus status from the catalog of TCR beta chain sequences. In a later analysis, V and J genes were assigned by comparing TCR nucleotide sequences against IMGT/GENE-DB human TR gene sequences. Using the TCRdist pipeline, a later analysis assigned CDR3 sequences along with most-parsimonious VDJ recombination scenarios. A later analysis defined each TCR beta chain by its CDR3 amino acid sequence plus V-gene family, and excluded reads lacking a unique V-gene family. To address suspected cross-contamination and a sequencing artifact, a later analysis removed a few hundred highly shared, low-generation-probability nucleotide sequences. For each public chain, a later analysis derived a clonal expansion index from normalized ranks of inferred template counts within each repertoire. In a later analysis, generation probabilities were computed using a VDJ recombination model fitted to out-of-frame rearrangements, and the results were checked against IGoR. In a later analysis, TCR-TCR, TCR-HLA and TCR-CMV co-occurrence was scored with hypergeometric tests, and a repertoire-size bias correction was applied to TCR pairs. To estimate false discovery rates, a later analysis permuted the HLA or CMV assignments 20 times. In a later analysis, co-occurring TCRs were grouped with DBSCAN, and TCRdist sequence similarity was added when clustering was performed within HLA-allele-positive subsets. Co-occurrence clustering excluded repertoires with fewer than 30,000 or more than 120,000 public chains, plus five with anomalous nucleotide sharing. Not all clones reach the TCRdb copy of this immuneACCESS table, which keeps in-frame sequences only. Checked studies attribute under half of the gap to unresolved V genes and leave the rest unexplained. That table gives V, J and clone size, and the DNA gave D and trimming. The sample table shows 190,000 or so clones, and over 80% are seen once. The ten most abundant clones make up 1.6% of the sample.

Regarding this clone: Its binding antigen is unknown. No base qualities exist here, and no much larger clone lies one base off it.

Recombination joined TRBV5-1 with TRBJ2-5; no D segment can be confidently identified. The receptor's source is a man aged 45-60 years in good health and CMV-seronegative. The sequencing input was PBMCs. The sequence in DNA is TGCGCCAGCAGCTTGGGGGCGACCCAAGAGACCCAGTACTTC. Translated, it gives CASSLGATQETQYF.